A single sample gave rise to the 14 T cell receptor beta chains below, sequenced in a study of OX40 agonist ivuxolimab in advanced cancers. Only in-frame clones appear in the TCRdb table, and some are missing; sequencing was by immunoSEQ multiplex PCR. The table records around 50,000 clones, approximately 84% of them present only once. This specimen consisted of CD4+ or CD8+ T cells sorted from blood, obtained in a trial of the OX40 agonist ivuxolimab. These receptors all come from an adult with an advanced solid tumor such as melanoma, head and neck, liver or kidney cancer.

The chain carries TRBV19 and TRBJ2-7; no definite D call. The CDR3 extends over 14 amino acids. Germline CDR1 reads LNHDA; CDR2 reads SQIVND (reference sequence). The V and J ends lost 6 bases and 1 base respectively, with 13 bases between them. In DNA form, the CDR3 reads TGTGCCAGTAGCCGAGGAAGGCGGTCCTACGAGCAGTACTTC. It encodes CASSRGRRSYEQYF.

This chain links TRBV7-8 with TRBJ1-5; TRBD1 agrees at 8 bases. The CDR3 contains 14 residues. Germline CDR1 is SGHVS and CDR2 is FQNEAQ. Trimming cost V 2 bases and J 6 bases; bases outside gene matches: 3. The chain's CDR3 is CASSLRQGSQPQHF. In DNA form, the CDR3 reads TGTGCCAGCAGCTTAAGACAGGGGAGTCAGCCCCAGCATTTT.

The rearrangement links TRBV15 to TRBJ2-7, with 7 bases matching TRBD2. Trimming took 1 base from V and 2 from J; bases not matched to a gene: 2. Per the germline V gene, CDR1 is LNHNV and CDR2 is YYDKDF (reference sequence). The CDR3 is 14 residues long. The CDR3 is CATSRAGGTYEQYF. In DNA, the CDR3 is TGTGCCACCAGCAGAGCCGGGGGGACCTACGAGCAGTACTTC.

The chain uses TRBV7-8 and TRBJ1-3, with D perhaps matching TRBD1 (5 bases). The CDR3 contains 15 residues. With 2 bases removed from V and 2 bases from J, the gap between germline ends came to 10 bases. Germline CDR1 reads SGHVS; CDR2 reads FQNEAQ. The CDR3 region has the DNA TGTGCCAGCAGCTTACGAGGGACGGCTGGAAACACCATATATTTT. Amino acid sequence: CASSLRGTAGNTIYF. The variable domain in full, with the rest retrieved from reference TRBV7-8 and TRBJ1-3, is GAGVSQSPRYKVAKRGQDVALRCDPISGHVSLFWYQQALGQGPEFLTYFQNEAQLDKSGLPSDRFFAERPEGSVSTLKIQRTQQEDSAVYLCASSLRGTAGNTIYFGEGSWLTVV.

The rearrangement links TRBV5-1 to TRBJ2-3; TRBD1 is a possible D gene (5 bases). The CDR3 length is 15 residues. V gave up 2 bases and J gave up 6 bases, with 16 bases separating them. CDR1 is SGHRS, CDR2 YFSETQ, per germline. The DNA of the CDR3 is TGCGCCAGCAGCTTAAGGGGTTTAGTGCAGGATACGCAGTATTTT. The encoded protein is CASSLRGLVQDTQYF.

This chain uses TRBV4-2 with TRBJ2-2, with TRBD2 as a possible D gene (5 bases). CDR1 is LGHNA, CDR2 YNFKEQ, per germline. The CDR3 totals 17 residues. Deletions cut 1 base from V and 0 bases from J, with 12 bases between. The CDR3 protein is CASSQVSKRSNTGELFF. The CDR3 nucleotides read TGTGCCAGCAGCCAAGTCTCAAAGCGGTCGAACACCGGGGAGCTGTTTTTT.

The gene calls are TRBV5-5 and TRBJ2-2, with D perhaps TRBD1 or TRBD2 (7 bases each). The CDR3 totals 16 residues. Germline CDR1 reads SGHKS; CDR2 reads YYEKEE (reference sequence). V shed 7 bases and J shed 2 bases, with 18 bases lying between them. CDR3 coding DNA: TGTGCCAGCTTGCTCAGGGGGGGTCTTAACACCGGGGAGCTGTTTTTT. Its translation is CASLLRGGLNTGELFF.

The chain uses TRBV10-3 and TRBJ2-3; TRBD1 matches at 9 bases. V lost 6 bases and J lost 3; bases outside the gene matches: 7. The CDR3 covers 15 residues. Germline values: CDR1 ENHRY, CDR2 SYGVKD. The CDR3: CAIRLTGGETDTQYF. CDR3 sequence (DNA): TGTGCCATCAGGTTGACAGGGGGGGAGACAGATACGCAGTATTTT.

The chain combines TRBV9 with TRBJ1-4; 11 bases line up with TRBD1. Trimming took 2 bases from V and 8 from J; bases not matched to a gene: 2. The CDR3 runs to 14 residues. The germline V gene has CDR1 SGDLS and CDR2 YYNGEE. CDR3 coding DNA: TGTGCCAGCAGCGTGGGGACAGGGGGAGAAAAACTGTTTTTT. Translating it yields CASSVGTGGEKLFF.

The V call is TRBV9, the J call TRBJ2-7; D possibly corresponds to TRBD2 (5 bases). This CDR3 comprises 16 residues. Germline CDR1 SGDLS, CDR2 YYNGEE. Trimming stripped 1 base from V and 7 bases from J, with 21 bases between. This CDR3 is CASSVTPELAALEQYF. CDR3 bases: TGTGCCAGCAGCGTAACCCCCGAGCTAGCCGCTCTGGAGCAGTACTTC.

CDR3 bases: TGCAGTGCTAGGTACCGGGAAAAACTGTTTTTT. The encoded protein is CSARYREKLFF. The gene calls are TRBV20-1 and TRBJ1-4, with unresolved D. Trimming took 3 bases from V and 8 from J, leaving 7 bases between them. The germline gives CDR1 DFQATT, CDR2 SNEGSKA (reference sequence). The CDR3 sequence is 11 residues long.

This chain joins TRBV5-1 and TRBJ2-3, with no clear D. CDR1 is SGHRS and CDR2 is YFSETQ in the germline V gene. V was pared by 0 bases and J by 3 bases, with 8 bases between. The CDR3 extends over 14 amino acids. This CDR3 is CASSLATSTDTQYF. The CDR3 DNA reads TGCGCCAGCAGCTTGGCCACGTCGACAGATACGCAGTATTTT.

CDR3: CASSLSGQKNTEAFF. The CDR3 region has the DNA TGCGCCAGCAGCTTGTCCGGACAGAAGAACACTGAAGCTTTCTTT. The rearrangement links TRBV5-1 to TRBJ1-1, with TRBD1 as a possible D gene (6 bases). Germline lookup yields CDR1 SGHRS and CDR2 YFSETQ. The CDR3 contains 15 residues. The V end lost 1 base, the J end lost 1 base, and 11 bases lay between the germline ends.

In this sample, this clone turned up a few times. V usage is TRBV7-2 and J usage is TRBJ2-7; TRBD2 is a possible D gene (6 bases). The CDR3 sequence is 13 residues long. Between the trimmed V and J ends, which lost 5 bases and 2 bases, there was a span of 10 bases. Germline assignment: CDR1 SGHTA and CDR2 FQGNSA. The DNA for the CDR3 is TGTGCCAGCAGCCAGGGAGGTACCTACGAGCAGTACTTC. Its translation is CASSQGGTYEQYF.